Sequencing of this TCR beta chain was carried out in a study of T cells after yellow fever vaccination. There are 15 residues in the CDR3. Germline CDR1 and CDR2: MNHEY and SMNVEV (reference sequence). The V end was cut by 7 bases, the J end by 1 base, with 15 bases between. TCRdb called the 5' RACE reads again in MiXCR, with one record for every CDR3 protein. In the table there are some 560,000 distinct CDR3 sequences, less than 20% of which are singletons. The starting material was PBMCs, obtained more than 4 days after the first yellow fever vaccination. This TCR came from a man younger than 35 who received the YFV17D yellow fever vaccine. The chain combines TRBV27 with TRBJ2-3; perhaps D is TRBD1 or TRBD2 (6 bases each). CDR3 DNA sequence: TGTGCCAGCACCTTCGGAGGGGGTCGCACAGATACGCAGTATTTT. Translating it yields CASTFGGGRTDTQYF.